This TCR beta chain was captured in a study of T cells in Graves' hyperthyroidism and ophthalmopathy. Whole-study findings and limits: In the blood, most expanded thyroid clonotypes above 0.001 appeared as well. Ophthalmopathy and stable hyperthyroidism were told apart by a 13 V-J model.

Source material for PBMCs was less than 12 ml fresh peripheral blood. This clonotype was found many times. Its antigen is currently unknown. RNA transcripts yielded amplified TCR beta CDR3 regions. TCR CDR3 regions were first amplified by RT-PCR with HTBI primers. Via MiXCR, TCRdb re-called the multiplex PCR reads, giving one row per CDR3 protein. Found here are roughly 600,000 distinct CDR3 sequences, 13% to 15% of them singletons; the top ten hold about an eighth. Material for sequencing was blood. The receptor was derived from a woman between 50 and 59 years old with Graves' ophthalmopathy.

Here the CDR3 reads CSVVQEDYNEQFF. The CDR3, as DNA: TGCAGCGTTGTACAGGAGGACTACAATGAGCAGTTCTTC. The rearrangement uses TRBV29-1 and TRBJ2-1, with D perhaps being TRBD1 or TRBD2 (5 bases each). The CDR3 totals 13 residues. V lost 4 bases and J lost 3, with 10 bases in between. CDR1 and CDR2 from the germline V gene are SQVTM and ANQGSEA.